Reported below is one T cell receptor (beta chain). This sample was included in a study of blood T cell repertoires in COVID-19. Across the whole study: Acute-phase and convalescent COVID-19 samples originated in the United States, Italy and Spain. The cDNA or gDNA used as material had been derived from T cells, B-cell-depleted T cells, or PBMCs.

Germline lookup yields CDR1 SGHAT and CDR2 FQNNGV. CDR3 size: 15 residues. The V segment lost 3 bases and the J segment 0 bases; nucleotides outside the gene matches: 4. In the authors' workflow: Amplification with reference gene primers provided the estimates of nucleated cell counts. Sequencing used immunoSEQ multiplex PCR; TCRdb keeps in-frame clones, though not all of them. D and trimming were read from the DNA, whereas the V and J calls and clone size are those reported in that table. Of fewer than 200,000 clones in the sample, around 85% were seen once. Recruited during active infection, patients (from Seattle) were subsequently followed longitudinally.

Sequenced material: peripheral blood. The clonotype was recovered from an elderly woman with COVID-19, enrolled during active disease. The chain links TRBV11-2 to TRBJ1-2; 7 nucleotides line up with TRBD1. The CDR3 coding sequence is TGTGCCAGCAGCTTCGGGGACAGAGCTAACTATGGCTACACCTTC. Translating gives CASSFGDRANYGYTF.